This T cell receptor (beta chain) was recovered during a study of blood T cells in healthy people across ages. The study's findings and limits: The unsorted PBMCs prevented any conclusive comparison of naive versus antigen-experienced cells.

Combining a sample-barcoded 5' primer with a J-beta primer mix, a second PCR ran for roughly 6 to 12 cycles. TCRdb ran MiXCR on the 5' RACE reads and lists one entry per CDR3 protein. The sample lists about 780,000 distinct CDR3 sequences, 46% occurring once. This clonotype was seen more than once but under ten times. Its antigen is as yet unknown. The TCR was taken from an elderly man in good health. Sequenced input: blood.

The chain's CDR3 is CATSRATEQETQYF. Here the CDR3 DNA reads TGTGCCACCAGCAGAGCTACAGAACAAGAGACCCAGTACTTC. The chain recombines TRBV15 with TRBJ2-5, with D unclear. Trimming took off 1 base at V and 2 bases at J, with 8 bases between the two ends. The CDR3 runs 14 residues. CDR1 is LNHNV, CDR2 YYDKDF, per germline (reference sequence).